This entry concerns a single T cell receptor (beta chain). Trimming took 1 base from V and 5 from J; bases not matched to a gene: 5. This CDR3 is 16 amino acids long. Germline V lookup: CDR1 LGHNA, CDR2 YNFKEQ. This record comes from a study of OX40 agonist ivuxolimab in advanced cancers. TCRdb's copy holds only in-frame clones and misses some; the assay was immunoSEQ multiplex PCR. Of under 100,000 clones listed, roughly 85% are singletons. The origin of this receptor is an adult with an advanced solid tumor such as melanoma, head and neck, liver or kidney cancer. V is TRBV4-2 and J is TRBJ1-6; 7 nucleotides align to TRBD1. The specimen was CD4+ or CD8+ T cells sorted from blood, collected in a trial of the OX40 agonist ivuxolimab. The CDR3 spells CASSQGRGFNNSPLHF. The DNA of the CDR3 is TGTGCCAGCAGCCAAGGCAGGGGGTTTAATAATTCACCCCTCCACTTT.